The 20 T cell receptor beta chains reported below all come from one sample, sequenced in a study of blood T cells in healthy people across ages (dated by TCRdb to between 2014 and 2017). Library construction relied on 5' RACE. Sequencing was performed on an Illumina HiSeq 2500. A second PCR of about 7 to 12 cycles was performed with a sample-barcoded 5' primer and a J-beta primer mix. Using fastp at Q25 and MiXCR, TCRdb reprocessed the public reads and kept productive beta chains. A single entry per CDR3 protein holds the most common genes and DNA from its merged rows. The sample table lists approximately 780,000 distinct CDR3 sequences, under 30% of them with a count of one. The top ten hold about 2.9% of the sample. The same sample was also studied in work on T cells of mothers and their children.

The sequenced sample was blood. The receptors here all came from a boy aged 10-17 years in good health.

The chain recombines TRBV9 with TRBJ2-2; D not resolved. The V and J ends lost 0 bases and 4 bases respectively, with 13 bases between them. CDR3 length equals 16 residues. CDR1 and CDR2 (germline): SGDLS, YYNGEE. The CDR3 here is CASSVVAQEGTGELFF. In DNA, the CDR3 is TGTGCCAGCAGCGTAGTGGCGCAGGAAGGCACCGGGGAGCTGTTTTTT.

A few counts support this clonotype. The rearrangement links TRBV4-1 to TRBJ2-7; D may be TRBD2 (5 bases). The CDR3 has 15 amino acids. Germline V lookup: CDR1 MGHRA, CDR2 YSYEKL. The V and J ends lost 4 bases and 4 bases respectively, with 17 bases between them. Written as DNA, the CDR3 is TGCGCCAGCAGCCGACCCGGGCCTAGCCTTTACGAGCAGTACTTC. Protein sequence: CASSRPGPSLYEQYF.

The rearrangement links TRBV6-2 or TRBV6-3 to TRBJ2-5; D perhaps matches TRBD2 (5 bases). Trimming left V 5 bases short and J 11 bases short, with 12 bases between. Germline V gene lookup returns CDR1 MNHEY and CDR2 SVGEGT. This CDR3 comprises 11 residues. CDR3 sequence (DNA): TGTGCCAGCAGTACCCGAAGGGAGCAGTACTTC. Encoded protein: CASSTRREQYF.

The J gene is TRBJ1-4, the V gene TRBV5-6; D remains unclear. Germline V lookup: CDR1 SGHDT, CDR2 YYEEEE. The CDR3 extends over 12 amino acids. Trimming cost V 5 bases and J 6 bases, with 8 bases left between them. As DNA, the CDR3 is TGTGCCAGCAGTTTGATCGATGAAAAACTGTTTTTT. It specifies CASSLIDEKLFF. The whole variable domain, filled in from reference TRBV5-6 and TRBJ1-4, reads DAGVTQSPTHLIKTRGQQVTLRCSPKSGHDTVSWYQQALGQGPQFIFQYYEEEERQRGNFPDRFSGHQFPNYSSELNVNALLLGDSALYLCASSLIDEKLFFGSGTQLSVL.

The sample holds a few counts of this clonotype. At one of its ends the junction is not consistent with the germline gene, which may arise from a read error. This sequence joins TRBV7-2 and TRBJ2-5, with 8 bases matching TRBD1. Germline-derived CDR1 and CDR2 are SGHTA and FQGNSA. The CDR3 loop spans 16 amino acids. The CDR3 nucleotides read TGTGCCGGCAGCTTGGATGGAGCAGGGGGCGGGGAGACCCAGTACTTC. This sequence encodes CAGSLDGAGGGETQYF.

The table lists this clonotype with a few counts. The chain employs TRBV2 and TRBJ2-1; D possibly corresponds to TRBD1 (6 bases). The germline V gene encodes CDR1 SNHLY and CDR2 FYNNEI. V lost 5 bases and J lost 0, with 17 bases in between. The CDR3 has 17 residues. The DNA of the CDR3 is TGTGCCAGCAGTCAGAAATCTACAGGGAGCTCCTACAATGAGCAGTTCTTC. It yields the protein CASSQKSTGSSYNEQFF.

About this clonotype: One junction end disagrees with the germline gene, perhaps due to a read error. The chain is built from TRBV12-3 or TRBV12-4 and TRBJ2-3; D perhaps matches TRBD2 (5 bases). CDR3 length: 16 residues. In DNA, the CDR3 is TGTGCCAGCAGTTTAGCCCTGGCAATGAGGGCAGATACGCAATATTTT. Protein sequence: CASSLALAMRADTQYF.

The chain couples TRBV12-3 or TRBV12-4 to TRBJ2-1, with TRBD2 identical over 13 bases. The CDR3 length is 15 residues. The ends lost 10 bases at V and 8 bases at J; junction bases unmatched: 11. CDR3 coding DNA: TGTGCCAACACGAGACTAGCGGGAGGTAACGATGAGCAGTTCTTC. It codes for CANTRLAGGNDEQFF.

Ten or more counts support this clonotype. The CDR3, as DNA: TGTGCCAGCAGTATACGACAGGGACGGGAGCAGTACTTC. Translated, it gives CASSIRQGREQYF. The chain uses TRBV2 and TRBJ2-7; 7 bases line up with TRBD1. Trimming cost V 5 bases and J 7 bases; bases outside gene matches: 8. Germline values: CDR1 SNHLY, CDR2 FYNNEI. The CDR3 consists of 13 residues. The full variable domain, rest sourced from reference TRBV2 and TRBJ2-7, is EPEVTQTPSHQVTQMGQEVILRCVPISNHLYFYWYRQILGQKVEFLVSFYNNEISEKSEIFDDQFSVERPDGSNFTLKIRSTKLEDSAMYFCASSIRQGREQYFGPGTRLTVT.

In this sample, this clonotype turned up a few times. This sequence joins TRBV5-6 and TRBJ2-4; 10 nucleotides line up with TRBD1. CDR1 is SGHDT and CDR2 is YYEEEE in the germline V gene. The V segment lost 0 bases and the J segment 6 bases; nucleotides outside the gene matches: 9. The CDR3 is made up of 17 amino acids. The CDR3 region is CASSLVVTGGARNIQYF. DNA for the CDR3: TGTGCCAGCAGCTTGGTGGTGACAGGGGGCGCCCGAAACATTCAGTACTTC.

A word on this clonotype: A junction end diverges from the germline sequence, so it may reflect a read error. The CDR3 DNA reads TGCAGTGCTAGCAGACAGGGTTATCCCTTC. Protein: CSASRQGYPF. This chain links TRBV20-1 with TRBJ1-2, with 7 bases fitting TRBD1. CDR1 DFQATT and CDR2 SNEGSKA come from the germline V gene (reference sequence). This CDR3 is 10 amino acids long.

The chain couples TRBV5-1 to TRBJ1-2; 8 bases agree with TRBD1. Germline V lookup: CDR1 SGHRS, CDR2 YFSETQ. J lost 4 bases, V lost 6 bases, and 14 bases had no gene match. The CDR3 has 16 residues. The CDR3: CASTRGISGGGYGYTF. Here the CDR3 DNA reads TGCGCCAGCACCCGAGGAATTTCAGGGGGCGGCTATGGCTACACCTTC.

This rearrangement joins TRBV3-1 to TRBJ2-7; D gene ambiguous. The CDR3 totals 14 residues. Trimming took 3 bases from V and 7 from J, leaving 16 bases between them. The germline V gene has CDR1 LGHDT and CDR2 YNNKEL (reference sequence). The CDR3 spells CASSQGHPPTEQYF. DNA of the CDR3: TGTGCCAGCAGCCAGGGCCATCCCCCTACGGAGCAGTACTTC.

Here the CDR3 DNA reads TGTGCCAGCAGCCGCGGGACAGGGCGGATGAACACTGAAGCTTTCTTT. This codes for CASSRGTGRMNTEAFF. The V gene is TRBV6-5, the J gene TRBJ1-1, with TRBD1 matching over 9 bases. Germline V gene lookup returns CDR1 MNHEY and CDR2 SVGAGI. J was trimmed by 0 bases and V by 6 bases; bases with no gene match: 8. The CDR3 spans 16 residues.

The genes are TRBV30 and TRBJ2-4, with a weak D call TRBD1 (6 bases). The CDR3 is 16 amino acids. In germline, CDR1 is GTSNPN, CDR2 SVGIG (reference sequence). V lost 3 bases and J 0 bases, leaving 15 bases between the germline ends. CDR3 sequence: CAWSTGTSLAKNIQYF. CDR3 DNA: TGTGCCTGGAGCACCGGGACATCCTTAGCCAAAAACATTCAGTACTTC.

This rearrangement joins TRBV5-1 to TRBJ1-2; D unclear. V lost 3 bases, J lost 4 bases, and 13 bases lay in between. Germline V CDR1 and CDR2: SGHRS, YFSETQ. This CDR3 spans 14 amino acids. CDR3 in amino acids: CASSSISGGYGYTF. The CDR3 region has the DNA TGCGCCAGCAGCTCGATATCAGGAGGCTATGGCTACACCTTC.

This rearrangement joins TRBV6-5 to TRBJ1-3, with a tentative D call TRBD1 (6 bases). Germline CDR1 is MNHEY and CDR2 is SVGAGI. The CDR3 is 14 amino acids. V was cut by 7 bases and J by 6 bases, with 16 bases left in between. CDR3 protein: CASTPLGGENTIYF. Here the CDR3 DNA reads TGTGCCAGCACCCCTCTAGGGGGAGAAAACACCATATATTTT.

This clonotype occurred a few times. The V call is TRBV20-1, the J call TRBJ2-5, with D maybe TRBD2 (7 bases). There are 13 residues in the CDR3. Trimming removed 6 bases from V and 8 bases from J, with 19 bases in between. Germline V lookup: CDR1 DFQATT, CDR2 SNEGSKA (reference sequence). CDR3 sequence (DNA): TGCAGTGCCCGGAGGGAGGGGGGCGGAACCCAGTACTTC. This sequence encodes CSARREGGGTQYF.

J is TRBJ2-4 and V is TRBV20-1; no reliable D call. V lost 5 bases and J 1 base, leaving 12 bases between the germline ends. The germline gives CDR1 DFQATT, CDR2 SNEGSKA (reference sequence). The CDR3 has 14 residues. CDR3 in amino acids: CSALQLRAKNIQYF. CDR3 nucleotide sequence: TGCAGTGCTCTTCAGTTGCGGGCCAAAAACATTCAGTACTTC.

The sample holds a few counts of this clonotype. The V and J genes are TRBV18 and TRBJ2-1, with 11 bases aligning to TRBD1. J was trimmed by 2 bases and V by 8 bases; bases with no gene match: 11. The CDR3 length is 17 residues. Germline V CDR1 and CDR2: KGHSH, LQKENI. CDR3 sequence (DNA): TGTGCCAGCCAGCCCGGGACAGGGGGTCCTACCTACAATGAGCAGTTCTTC. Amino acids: CASQPGTGGPTYNEQFF. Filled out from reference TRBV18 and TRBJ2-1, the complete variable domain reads NAGVMQNPRHLVRRRGQEARLRCSPMKGHSHVYWYRQLPEEGLKFMVYLQKENIIDESGMPKERFSAEFPKEGPSILRIQQVVRGDSAAYFCASQPGTGGPTYNEQFFGPGTRLTVL.